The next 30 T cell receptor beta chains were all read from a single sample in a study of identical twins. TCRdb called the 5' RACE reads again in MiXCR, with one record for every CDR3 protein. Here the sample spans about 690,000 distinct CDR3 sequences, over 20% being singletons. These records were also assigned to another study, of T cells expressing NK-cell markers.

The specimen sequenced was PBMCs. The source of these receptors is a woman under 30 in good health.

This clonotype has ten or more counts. The CDR3, as DNA: TGTGCCAGCAGCCACGGGACAGGGGGTACCGGGGAGCTGTTTTTT. This translates into CASSHGTGGTGELFF. The chain is built from TRBV7-3 and TRBJ2-2; 11 bases align to TRBD1. The CDR3 is 15 residues long. V was pared by 5 bases and J by 5 bases, with 4 bases of the junction left unmatched. Germline V lookup: CDR1 SGHTA, CDR2 FQGTGA.

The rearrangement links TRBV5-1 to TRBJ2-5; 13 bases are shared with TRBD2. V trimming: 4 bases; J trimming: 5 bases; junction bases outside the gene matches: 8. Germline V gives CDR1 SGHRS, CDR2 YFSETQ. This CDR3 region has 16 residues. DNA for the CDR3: TGCGCCAGCAGCAAACTAGCGGGGGGGCATGATGAGACCCAGTACTTC. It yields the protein CASSKLAGGHDETQYF.

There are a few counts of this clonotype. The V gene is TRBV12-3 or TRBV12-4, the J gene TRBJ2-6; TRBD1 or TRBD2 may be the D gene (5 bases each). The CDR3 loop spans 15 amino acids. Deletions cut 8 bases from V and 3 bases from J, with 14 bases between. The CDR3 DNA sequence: TGTGCCAGCTCACGAGGGGATCTTGGGGCCAACGTCCTGACTTTC. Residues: CASSRGDLGANVLTF.

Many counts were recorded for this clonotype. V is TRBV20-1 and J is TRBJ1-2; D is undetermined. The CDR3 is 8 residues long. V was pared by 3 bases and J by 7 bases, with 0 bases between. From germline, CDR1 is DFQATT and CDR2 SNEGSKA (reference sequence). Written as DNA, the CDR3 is TGCAGTGCTAGTGGCTACACCTTC. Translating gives CSASGYTF.

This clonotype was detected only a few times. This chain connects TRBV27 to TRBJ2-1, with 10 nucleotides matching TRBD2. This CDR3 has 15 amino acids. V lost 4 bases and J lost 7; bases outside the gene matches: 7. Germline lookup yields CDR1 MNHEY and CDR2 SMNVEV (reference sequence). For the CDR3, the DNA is TGTGCCAGCAGTTCAAGCGGGAGGGCCAGGAATGAGCAGTTCTTC. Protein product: CASSSSGRARNEQFF.

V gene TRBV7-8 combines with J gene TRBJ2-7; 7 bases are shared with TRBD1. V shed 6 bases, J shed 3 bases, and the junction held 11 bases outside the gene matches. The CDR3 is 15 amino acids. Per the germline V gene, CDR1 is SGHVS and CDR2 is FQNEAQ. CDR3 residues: CASSDPIQGLYEQYF. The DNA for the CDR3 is TGTGCCAGCAGTGATCCGATACAGGGGCTCTACGAGCAGTACTTC. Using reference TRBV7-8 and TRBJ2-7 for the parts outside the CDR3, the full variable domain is GAGVSQSPRYKVAKRGQDVALRCDPISGHVSLFWYQQALGQGPEFLTYFQNEAQLDKSGLPSDRFFAERPEGSVSTLKIQRTQQEDSAVYLCASSDPIQGLYEQYFGPGTRLTVT.

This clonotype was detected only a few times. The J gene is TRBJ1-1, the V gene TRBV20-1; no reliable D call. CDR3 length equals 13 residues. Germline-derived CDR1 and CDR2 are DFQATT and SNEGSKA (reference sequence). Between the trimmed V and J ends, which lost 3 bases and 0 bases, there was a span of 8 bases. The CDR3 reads CSASWQMNTEAFF. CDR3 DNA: TGCAGTGCTAGTTGGCAGATGAACACTGAAGCTTTCTTT.

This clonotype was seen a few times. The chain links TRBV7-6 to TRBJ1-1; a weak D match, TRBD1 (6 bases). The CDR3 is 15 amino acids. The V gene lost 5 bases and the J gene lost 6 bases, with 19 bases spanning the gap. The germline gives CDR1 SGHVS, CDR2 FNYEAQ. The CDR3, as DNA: TGTGCCAGCAGCCCCAGCAAGATTGGGGGCCCTGAAGCTTTCTTT. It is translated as CASSPSKIGGPEAFF.

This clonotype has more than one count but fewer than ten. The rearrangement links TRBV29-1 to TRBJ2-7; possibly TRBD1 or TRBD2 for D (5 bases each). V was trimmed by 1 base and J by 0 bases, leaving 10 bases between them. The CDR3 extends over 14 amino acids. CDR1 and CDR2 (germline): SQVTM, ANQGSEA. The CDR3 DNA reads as TGCAGCGTTGAAGTGAAGGGGAGCTCCTACGAGCAGTACTTC. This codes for CSVEVKGSSYEQYF.

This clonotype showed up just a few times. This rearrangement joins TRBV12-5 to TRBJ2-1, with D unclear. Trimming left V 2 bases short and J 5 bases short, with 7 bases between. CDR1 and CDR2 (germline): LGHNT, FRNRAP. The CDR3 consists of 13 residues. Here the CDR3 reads CASGLFAHNEQFF. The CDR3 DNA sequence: TGTGCTAGTGGTTTGTTCGCCCACAATGAGCAGTTCTTC. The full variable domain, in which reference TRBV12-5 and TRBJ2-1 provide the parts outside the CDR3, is DARVTQTPRHKVTEMGQEVTMRCQPILGHNTVFWYRQTMMQGLELLAYFRNRAPLDDSGMPKDRFSAEMPDATLATLKIQPSEPRDSAVYFCASGLFAHNEQFFGPGTRLTVL.

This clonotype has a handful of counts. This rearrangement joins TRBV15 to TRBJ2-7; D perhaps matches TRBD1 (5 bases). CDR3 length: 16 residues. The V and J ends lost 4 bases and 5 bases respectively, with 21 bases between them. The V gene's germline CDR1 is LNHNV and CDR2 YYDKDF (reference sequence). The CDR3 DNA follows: TGTGCCACCAGCAACCATTTCAGGGTAGCAGAAAACGAGCAGTACTTC. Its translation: CATSNHFRVAENEQYF. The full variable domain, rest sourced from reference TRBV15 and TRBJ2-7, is DAMVIQNPRYQVTQFGKPVTLSCSQTLNHNVMYWYQQKSSQAPKLLFHYYDKDFNNEADTPDNFQSRRPNTSFCFLDIRSPGLGDTAMYLCATSNHFRVAENEQYFGPGTRLTVT.

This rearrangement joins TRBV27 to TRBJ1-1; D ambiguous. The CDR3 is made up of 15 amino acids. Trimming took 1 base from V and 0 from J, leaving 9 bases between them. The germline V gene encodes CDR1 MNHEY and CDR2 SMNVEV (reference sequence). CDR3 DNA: TGTGCCAGCAGTTTATTAGGACCGGTGAACACTGAAGCTTTCTTT. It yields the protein CASSLLGPVNTEAFF.

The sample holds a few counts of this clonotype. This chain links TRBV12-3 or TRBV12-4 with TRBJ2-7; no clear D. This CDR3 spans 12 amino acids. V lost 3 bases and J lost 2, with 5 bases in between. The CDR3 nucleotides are TGTGCCAGCAGTTTTCTCCCCTACGAGCAGTACTTC. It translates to CASSFLPYEQYF.

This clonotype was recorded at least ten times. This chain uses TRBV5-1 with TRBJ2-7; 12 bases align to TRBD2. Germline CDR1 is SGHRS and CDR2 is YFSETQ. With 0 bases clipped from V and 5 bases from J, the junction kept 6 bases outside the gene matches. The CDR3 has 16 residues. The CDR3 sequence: CASSLVSSGRANEQYF. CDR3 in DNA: TGCGCCAGCAGCTTGGTGTCTAGCGGGAGGGCGAACGAGCAGTACTTC.

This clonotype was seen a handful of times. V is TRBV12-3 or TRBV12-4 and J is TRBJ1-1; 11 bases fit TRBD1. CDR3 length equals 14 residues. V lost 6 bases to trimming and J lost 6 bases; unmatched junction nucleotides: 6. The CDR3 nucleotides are TGTGCCAGCAGATCCGGGACAGGGGGAGCTGAAGCTTTCTTT. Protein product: CASRSGTGGAEAFF.

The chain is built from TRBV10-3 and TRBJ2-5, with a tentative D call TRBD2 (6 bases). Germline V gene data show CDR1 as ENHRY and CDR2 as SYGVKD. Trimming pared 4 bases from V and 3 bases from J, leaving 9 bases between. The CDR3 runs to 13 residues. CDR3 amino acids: CAISAEGKETQYF. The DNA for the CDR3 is TGTGCCATCAGTGCGGAGGGGAAAGAGACCCAGTACTTC.

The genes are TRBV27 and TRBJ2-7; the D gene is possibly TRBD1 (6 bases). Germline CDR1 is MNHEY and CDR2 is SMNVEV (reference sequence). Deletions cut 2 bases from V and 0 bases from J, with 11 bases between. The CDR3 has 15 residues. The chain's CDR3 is CASSLNRADSYEQYF. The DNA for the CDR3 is TGTGCCAGCAGTTTAAACAGGGCCGACTCCTACGAGCAGTACTTC.

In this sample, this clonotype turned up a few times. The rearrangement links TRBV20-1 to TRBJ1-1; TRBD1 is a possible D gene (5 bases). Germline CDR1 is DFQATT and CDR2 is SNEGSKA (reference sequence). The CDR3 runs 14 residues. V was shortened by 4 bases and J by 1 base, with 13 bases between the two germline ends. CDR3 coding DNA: TGCAGTGCTAAGGCGGGACCGTCGAACACTGAAGCTTTCTTT. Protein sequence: CSAKAGPSNTEAFF.

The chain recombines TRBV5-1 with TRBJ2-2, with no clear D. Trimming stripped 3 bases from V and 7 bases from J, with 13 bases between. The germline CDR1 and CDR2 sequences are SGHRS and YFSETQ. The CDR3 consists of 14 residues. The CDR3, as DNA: TGCGCCAGCAGCTCGTGGGCGTCGGACGGGGAGCTGTTTTTT. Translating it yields CASSSWASDGELFF. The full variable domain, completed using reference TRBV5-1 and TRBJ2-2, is KAGVTQTPRYLIKTRGQQVTLSCSPISGHRSVSWYQQTPGQGLQFLFEYFSETQRNKGNFPGRFSGRQFSNSRSEMNVSTLELGDSALYLCASSSWASDGELFFGEGSRLTVL.

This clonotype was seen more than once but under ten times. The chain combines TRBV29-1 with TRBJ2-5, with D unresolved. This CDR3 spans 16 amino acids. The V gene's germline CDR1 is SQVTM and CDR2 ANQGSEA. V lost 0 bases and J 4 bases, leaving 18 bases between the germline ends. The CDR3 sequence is CSVEDLFSGGRETQYF. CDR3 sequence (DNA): TGCAGCGTTGAAGATCTTTTCTCGGGCGGAAGAGAGACCCAGTACTTC.

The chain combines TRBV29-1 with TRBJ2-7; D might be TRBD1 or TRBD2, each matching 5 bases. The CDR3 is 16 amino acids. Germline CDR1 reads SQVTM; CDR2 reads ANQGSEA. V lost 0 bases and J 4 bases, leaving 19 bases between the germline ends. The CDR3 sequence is CSVEDRLITGRYEQYF. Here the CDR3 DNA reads TGCAGCGTTGAAGATCGCCTGATCACGGGGCGGTACGAGCAGTACTTC.

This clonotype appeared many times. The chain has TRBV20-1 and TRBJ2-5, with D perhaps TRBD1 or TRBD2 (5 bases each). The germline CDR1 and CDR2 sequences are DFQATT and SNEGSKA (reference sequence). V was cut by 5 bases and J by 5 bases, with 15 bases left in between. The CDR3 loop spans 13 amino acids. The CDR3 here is CSAPAGRVETQYF. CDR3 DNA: TGCAGTGCTCCGGCAGGGCGGGTGGAGACCCAGTACTTC.

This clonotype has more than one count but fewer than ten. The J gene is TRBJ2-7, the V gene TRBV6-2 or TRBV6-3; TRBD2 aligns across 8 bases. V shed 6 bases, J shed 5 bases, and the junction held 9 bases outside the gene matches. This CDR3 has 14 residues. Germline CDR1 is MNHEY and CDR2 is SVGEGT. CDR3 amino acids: CASRRAGERDEQYF. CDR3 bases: TGTGCCAGCAGACGAGCGGGAGAGCGTGACGAGCAGTACTTC.

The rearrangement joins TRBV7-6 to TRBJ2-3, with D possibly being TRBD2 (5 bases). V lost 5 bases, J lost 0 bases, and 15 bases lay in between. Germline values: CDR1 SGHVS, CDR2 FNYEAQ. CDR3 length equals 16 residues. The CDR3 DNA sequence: TGTGCCAGCAGCCTTGAATGGACTCGCAGCACAGATACGCAGTATTTT. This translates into CASSLEWTRSTDTQYF.

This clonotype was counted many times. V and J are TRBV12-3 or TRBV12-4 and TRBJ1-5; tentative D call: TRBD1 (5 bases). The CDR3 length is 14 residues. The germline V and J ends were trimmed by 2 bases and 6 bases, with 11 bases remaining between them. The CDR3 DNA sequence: TGTGCCAGCAGTTTAACAGGTGGGGCTCAGCCCCAGCATTTT. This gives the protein CASSLTGGAQPQHF.

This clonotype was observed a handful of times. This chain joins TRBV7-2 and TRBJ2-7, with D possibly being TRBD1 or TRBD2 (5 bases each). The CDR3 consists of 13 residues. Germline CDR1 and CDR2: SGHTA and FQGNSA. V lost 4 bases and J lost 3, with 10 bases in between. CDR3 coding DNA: TGTGCCAGCAGCTCCCGGGACGGCTACGAGCAGTACTTC. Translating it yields CASSSRDGYEQYF.

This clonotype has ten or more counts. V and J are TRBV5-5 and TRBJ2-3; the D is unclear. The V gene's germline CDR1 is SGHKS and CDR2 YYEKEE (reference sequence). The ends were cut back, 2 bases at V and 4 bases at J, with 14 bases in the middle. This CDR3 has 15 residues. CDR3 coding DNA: TGTGCCAGCAGCTTCGCCGCCACTACCCCAGATACGCAGTATTTT. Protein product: CASSFAATTPDTQYF.

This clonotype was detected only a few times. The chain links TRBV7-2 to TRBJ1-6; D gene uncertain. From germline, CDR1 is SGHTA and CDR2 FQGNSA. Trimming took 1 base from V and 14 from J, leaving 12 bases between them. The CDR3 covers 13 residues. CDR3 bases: TGTGCCAGCAGCTTAGAATTTTCGGGGACCCTCCACTTT. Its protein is CASSLEFSGTLHF.

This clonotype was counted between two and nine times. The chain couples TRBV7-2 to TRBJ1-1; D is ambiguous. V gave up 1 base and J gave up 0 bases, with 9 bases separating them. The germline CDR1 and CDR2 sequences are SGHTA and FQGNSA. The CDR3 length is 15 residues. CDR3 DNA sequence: TGTGCCAGCAGCTTAGAAATCAGTATGAACACTGAAGCTTTCTTT. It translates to CASSLEISMNTEAFF. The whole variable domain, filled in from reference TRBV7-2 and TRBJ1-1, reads GAGVSQSPSNKVTEKGKDVELRCDPISGHTALYWYRQSLGQGLEFLIYFQGNSAPDKSGLPSDRFSAERTGGSVSTLTIQRTQQEDSAVYLCASSLEISMNTEAFFGQGTRLTVV.

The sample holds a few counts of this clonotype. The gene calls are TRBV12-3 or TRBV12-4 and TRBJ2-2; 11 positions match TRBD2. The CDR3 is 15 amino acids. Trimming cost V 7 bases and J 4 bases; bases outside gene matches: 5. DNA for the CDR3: TGTGCCAGCACCCTAGCGGGAGGTATCACCGGGGAGCTGTTTTTT. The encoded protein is CASTLAGGITGELFF.